The present T cell receptor beta chain was sequenced within a study of CD8+ T cells in alopecia areata. Study information: Treated individuals took tofacitinib by mouth, 5 to 10 mg twice daily.

CDR1 is SNHLY and CDR2 is FYNNEI in the germline V gene. Trimming left V 4 bases short and J 4 bases short, with 4 bases between. The CDR3 sequence is 11 residues long. This clone was seen a single time. The target antigen is unknown. The authors extracted RNA and reverse transcribed it into cDNA as the sequencing template. Generated by immunoSEQ multiplex PCR, the TCRdb table keeps only in-frame clones and is missing some. The data contain approximately 180,000 clones, less than 80% of them singletons. Lesional scalp punch biopsies and peripheral blood came from alopecia areata patients. Findings and caveats of the study: Patients shared TCRs less clearly than mice did, possibly for HLA-related reasons. Higher clonality than in normal scalp was seen in lesional scalp, especially alopecia totalis/universalis.

The source material was CD8+ T cells sorted from blood, sampled at week 0. The chain uses TRBV2 and TRBJ2-5; D gene ambiguous. The source is a human donor with alopecia areata. The CDR3 is CASSVRETQYF. Here the CDR3 DNA reads TGTGCCAGCAGTGTACGAGAGACCCAGTACTTC.